Sequencing of this T cell receptor beta chain was carried out in a study of cytomegalovirus exposure and HLA in healthy donors. Points from the study as a whole: Per a prior analysis, the majority of TCR beta V segments were productive roughly 90% or roughly 30% of the time. As was reported, the HLA-A and HLA-B alleles of most subjects were accurately predicted from TCR beta sequences. The authors later linked a missense DCLRE1C variant to TCR beta V- and J-gene trimming.

Comments on this clone: Its antigen remains unidentified.

V shed 5 bases and J shed 3 bases, with 14 bases lying between them. From germline, CDR1 is MNHEY and CDR2 SVGAGI. The CDR3 loop spans 14 amino acids. PCR involved 60 Vbeta and 13 Jbeta primers. The protocol was immunoSEQ multiplex PCR, while the TCRdb copy is restricted to in-frame clones and leaves out a portion. This sample carries under 200,000 clones, 70% to 90% of them seen once, and the ten largest clones take 7.5% to 10%. The chain joins TRBV6-5 to TRBJ2-7, with D tentatively TRBD1 (6 bases). Sequencing used PBMCs. This TCR was recovered from a man between 18 and 35 years old in good health and CMV-seropositive. The chain's CDR3 is CASSKSGTHYEQYF. The DNA for the CDR3 is TGTGCCAGCAGTAAATCCGGGACACACTACGAGCAGTACTTC.